The rows below give T cell receptor beta chains drawn from one sample of a study of T cell repertoires in cytomegalovirus infection. TCRdb reanalysed the reads using MiXCR and keeps one entry per CDR3 protein. Among around 100,000 distinct CDR3 sequences listed, around 40% were seen once. The antigens these receptors bind are not known. Sequencing used CD8+ T cells from cultured PBMCs, obtained from culture after CMV antigen stimulation. These TCRs come from a human donor in good health (CMV status not recorded). Some clones in this sample may be carry-over from other donors' samples. Both conserved end residues are part of each CDR3. The D gene is left open where the match is weak. Expanded clones get a size class; other rows say once, few or many, or leave the size out.

NA,TRBJ2-6,TRBV6-2/TRBV6-3,NA,TGTGCCAGCAGTCCCACGGGGTCTGGGGCCAACGTCCTGACTTTC,CASSPTGSGANVLTF
few,TRBJ1-2,TRBV6-8,TRBD1,TGTGCCAGCAGTTATAGTAAGGGGGCTTCCGGCTACACCTTC,CASSYSKGASGYTF
few,TRBJ1-1,TRBV27,NA,TGTGCCAGCAGTTTACAGGGGATGAACACTGAAGCTTTCTTT,CASSLQGMNTEAFF
NA,TRBJ2-1,TRBV10-3,TRBD2,TGTGCCATCAGCGGACTAGCGGGGGCTATGTACAATGAGCAGTTCTTC,CAISGLAGAMYNEQFF
NA,TRBJ2-5,TRBV28,NA,TGTGCCAGCAGTTCTAGCGCCCAAGAGACCCAGTACTTC,CASSSSAQETQYF
NA,TRBJ1-4,TRBV6-5,TRBD1,TGTGCCAGCAGGTCGGGACAGGGTTACGAAAAACTGTTTTTT,CASRSGQGYEKLFF
many,TRBJ1-4,TRBV5-1,TRBD1,TGCGCCAGCAGCTCCGGGACAGTGAATGAAAAACTGTTTTTT,CASSSGTVNEKLFF
NA,TRBJ2-1,TRBV7-4,TRBD1,TGTGCCAGCAGCTTTACAGGGGGGTGGGGGCAGTTCTTC,CASSFTGGWGQFF
NA,TRBJ1-1,TRBV2,NA,TGTGCCAGCAGTGAAGCGCCCCGACTGAACACTGAAGCTTTCTTT,CASSEAPRLNTEAFF
NA,TRBJ2-5,TRBV10-3,TRBD2,TGTGCCATCAGTGAGCCGGGACTAGCTGAGGAGACCCAGTACTTC,CAISEPGLAEETQYF
once,TRBJ1-2,TRBV29-1,TRBD1,TGCAGCGTTACCCTGACAGGGGGCTATGGCTACACCTTC,CSVTLTGGYGYTF
once,TRBJ2-5,TRBV20-1,NA,TGCAGTGCCCCACCCGGCCAGACCCAGTACTTC,CSAPPGQTQYF
NA,TRBJ2-5,TRBV5-1,TRBD2,TGCGCCAGCAGCACAGGACTAGCGGGGTTGTACCAAGAGACCCAGTACTTC,CASSTGLAGLYQETQYF
NA,TRBJ2-1,TRBV11-2,TRBD2,TGTGCCAGCAGCCCTCGACTAGCGGGGGGTGGCAATGAGCAGTTCTTC,CASSPRLAGGGNEQFF
NA,TRBJ2-1,TRBV12-5,NA,TGTGCTAGTGGTTTGGGAGGGGTGGATGAGCAGTTCTTC,CASGLGGVDEQFF
NA,TRBJ2-4,TRBV5-4,NA,TGTGCCAGCAGCTTGGCTCGGCAAAACATTCAGTACTTC,CASSLARQNIQYF
NA,TRBJ2-1,TRBV20-1,TRBD2,TGCAGTGCTAGAGTCCCCCTAGCGGGGGACTACAATGAGCAGTTCTTC,CSARVPLAGDYNEQFF
NA,TRBJ1-2,TRBV4-1,NA,TGCGCCAGCAGCCACAGTCCGGGACACCTCTATGGCTACACCTTC,CASSHSPGHLYGYTF
NA,TRBJ1-2,TRBV19,NA,TGTGCCAGTAGTGAGGATTCAAACTTTGGCTACACCTTC,CASSEDSNFGYTF
few,TRBJ2-3,TRBV7-6,TRBD1,TGTGCCAGCAGCGCCGGGACAGGGCCCGATACGCAGTATTTT,CASSAGTGPDTQYF
many,TRBJ1-4,TRBV7-9,TRBD1,TGTGCCAGCAGCTTACTACAGGGGGACAATGAAAAACTGTTTTTT,CASSLLQGDNEKLFF
NA,TRBJ2-7,TRBV20-1,TRBD2,TGCAGTGCTAGAGATCGAGCGGGGGTCTCCTACGAGCAGTACTTC,CSARDRAGVSYEQYF